This TCR beta chain was captured in a study of blood T cell repertoires in COVID-19 (dated by TCRdb to 2020 to 2022). Turning to the overall study: Samples covering the acute and convalescent phases of COVID-19 were provided by collaborators in the United States, Italy and Spain. The prospective study material was composed of cDNA or gDNA derived from T cells, B-cell-depleted T cells, or PBMCs. Subjects who had been exposed to COVID-19, were actively infected with it, or had recovered from it provided the deeply sampled blood TCRbeta repertoires that made up the dataset. The repertoires were made available in a free public database intended to serve as a resource for research on the immune response to SARS-CoV-2. The samples were drawn from the first 160 participants of the ongoing ImmuneRACE study and from 950 to 1,500 subjects provided by 6 global collaborators. The sample metadata nearly always contained a de-identified subject ID, COVID-19 status, age in years and sex. Where HLA class I and class II types were available, the types were taken from metadata supplied by the sample provider, not from assay-based typing.

The immunoSEQ Assay, a bias-controlled multiplex PCR, was used to amplify TCRbeta CDR3 regions from genomic DNA. Per the original workflow: The number of nucleated cells in each sample was estimated from the amplification of reference gene primers within the assay. To quantify the absolute abundance of each unique TCRbeta CDR3 rearrangement, sequence reads were collapsed and filtered. For each sample, productive Simpson clonality was calculated as the square root of Simpson's diversity index over productive rearrangements. The source is immuneACCESS, and TCRdb retained only in-frame sequences with V and J called. Part of the clones is not carried over; for the studies checked, unresolved V genes explain less than half of this, and the remainder is unexplained. Clone size and the V and J calls come from that table; the DNA yielded D and trimming. The table for this sample lists roughly 200,000 clones; 83% of them were counted only once. The biggest ten clones account for 4.5% to 5% of the sample.

According to the germline V gene, CDR1 reads MGHDK and CDR2 reads SYGVNS. The CDR3 starts with the cysteine, ends with the phenylalanine, and has 15 residues. CDR3 DNA only is kept here, 45 bases in frame from base 1. Deletion took 7 bases off V and 3 bases off J, with a span of 16 bases between the germline ends. Enrolling through a virtual design, the prospective study's participants ranged in age from roughly 18 to 95 years and lived across some 22 United States geographic areas. In the prospective study, participants were assigned to cohorts based on the clinical history participants reported in a screening survey and a study questionnaire. Exposed participants were defined as having been in contact with someone with a PCR-confirmed or clinician-diagnosed COVID-19 case within 2 weeks of study entry. In the prospective study, mobile phlebotomists collected whole blood, serum and a nasopharyngeal or oropharyngeal swab from each participant. Over a roughly 2-month period, participants in the prospective study had the option of providing additional blood draws and questionnaires. Before DNA extraction, prospective study blood samples were shipped either frozen or at room temperature.

A remark on this clone: Its antigen remains unidentified. The record has no base qualities; no much larger clone is one base away.

The paper as a whole reports these results and caveats: How much clinical and demographic metadata was included differed by source and by participant, and the metadata was provided uncurated.

The chain is assembled from TRBV25-1 and TRBJ1-5; possibly the D gene is TRBD1, per 5 matching bases. The sample comprised PBMCs or T cells enriched from blood (not recorded which). This sequence originates from a woman in her 50s who had been exposed to COVID-19. The CDR3 here reads CASTTQTANNQPQHF. The nucleotides read TGTGCCAGCACGACTCAGACAGCAAACAATCAGCCCCAGCATTTT. Outside the CDR3, residues come from the reference TRBV25-1 and TRBJ1-5 proteins, so the full variable domain is: EADIYQTPRYLVIGTGKKITLECSQTMGHDKMYWYQQDPGMELHLIHYSYGVNSTEKGDLSSESTVSRIRTEHFPLTLESARPSHTSQYLCASTTQTANNQPQHFGDGTRLSIL.